The 16 T cell receptor beta chains below were found in one sample sequenced in a study of Siglec-9 on CD8 T cells in melanoma. Profiled with immunoSEQ multiplex PCR; TCRdb holds only in-frame clones, not every one. This table holds about 36,000 clones, 80% to 85% found once. The sample was Siglec-9- CD8+ T cells sorted from blood. All receptors come from a human donor in good health.

This chain joins TRBV27 and TRBJ2-7, with D tentatively TRBD2 (6 bases). Germline V lookup: CDR1 MNHEY, CDR2 SMNVEV (reference sequence). Trimming shortened V by 2 bases and J by 7 bases, and 15 bases separated the two germline ends. There are 14 residues in the CDR3. In nucleotides, the CDR3 is TGTGCCAGCAGTTTACTCGGTCCGGGGGAAGAGCAGTACTTC. As protein: CASSLLGPGEEQYF.

This rearrangement joins TRBV7-6 to TRBJ2-7; maybe TRBD2 (5 bases). The CDR3 length is 15 residues. CDR1 and CDR2 (germline): SGHVS, FNYEAQ. Trimming removed 5 bases from V and 3 bases from J, with 17 bases in between. The CDR3 here is CASSPLEDSYYEQYF. The CDR3 nucleotides are TGTGCCAGCAGCCCGTTGGAGGACTCCTACTACGAGCAGTACTTC.

This sequence joins TRBV2 and TRBJ2-7; D unresolved. The CDR3 is 13 amino acids. The ends were cut back, 5 bases at V and 9 bases at J, with 17 bases in the middle. Germline values: CDR1 SNHLY, CDR2 FYNNEI. CDR3 region: CASSPRTSRWQYF. The CDR3 DNA reads as TGTGCCAGCAGTCCTCGGACCTCTCGCTGGCAGTACTTC.

V usage is TRBV15 and J usage is TRBJ2-1, with unresolved D. Germline lookup yields CDR1 LNHNV and CDR2 YYDKDF (reference sequence). The CDR3 loop spans 15 amino acids. V was clipped by 3 bases and J by 5 bases, with 14 bases between them. For the CDR3, the DNA is TGTGCCACCAGCAGGGATCCCGCCGACGACAATGAGCAGTTCTTC. Its translation is CATSRDPADDNEQFF. Variable domain in full (rest from reference TRBV15 and TRBJ2-1): DAMVIQNPRYQVTQFGKPVTLSCSQTLNHNVMYWYQQKSSQAPKLLFHYYDKDFNNEADTPDNFQSRRPNTSFCFLDIRSPGLGDTAMYLCATSRDPADDNEQFFGPGTRLTVL.

The V and J genes are TRBV6-5 and TRBJ1-1; 9 bases are shared with TRBD1. J lost 1 base, V lost 0 bases, and 3 bases had no gene match. This CDR3 has 16 residues. Germline CDR1 MNHEY, CDR2 SVGAGI. The CDR3 DNA sequence: TGTGCCAGCAGTTACTCGAGACAGGGGGGGAACACTGAAGCTTTCTTT. Protein product: CASSYSRQGGNTEAFF.

This clone was picked up a small number of times. The V gene is TRBV14, the J gene TRBJ1-1; 9 bases match TRBD1. V trimming: 4 bases; J trimming: 5 bases; junction bases outside the gene matches: 5. The length of the CDR3 is 14 residues. CDR1 SGHDN and CDR2 FVKESK come from the germline V gene. CDR3: CASSLQGARTEAFF. The CDR3 region has the DNA TGTGCCAGCAGCCTACAGGGGGCTCGTACTGAAGCTTTCTTT.

The rearrangement joins TRBV6-6 to TRBJ2-5; no definite D call. The V gene lost 6 bases and the J gene lost 1 base, with 6 bases spanning the gap. The length of the CDR3 is 12 residues. CDR1 is MNHNY and CDR2 is SVGAGI in the germline V gene (reference sequence). The CDR3 DNA sequence: TGTGCCAGCAGGGGTTTCCAAGAGACCCAGTACTTC. As protein: CASRGFQETQYF.

The chain employs TRBV6-1 and TRBJ2-7; 7 bases line up with TRBD1. The CDR3 runs to 14 residues. With 6 bases clipped from V and 0 bases from J, the junction kept 5 bases outside the gene matches. Germline values: CDR1 MNHNS, CDR2 SASEGT. The CDR3 here is CASSQGTVSYEQYF. The CDR3 DNA follows: TGTGCCAGCAGCCAAGGGACAGTCTCCTACGAGCAGTACTTC.

The CDR3 protein is CASSVASGSPDTQYF. CDR3 sequence (DNA): TGTGCCAGCAGTGTGGCTAGCGGGAGTCCAGATACGCAGTATTTT. The chain has TRBV6-4 and TRBJ2-3; 10 bases map to TRBD2. The V gene's germline CDR1 is MRHNA and CDR2 SNTAGT. V dropped 4 bases and J dropped 4; count of bases not matched to a gene: 5. The CDR3 is 15 residues long.

Here the CDR3 reads CAIRDPGLTLQETQYF. In DNA, the CDR3 is TGTGCCATCAGGGACCCGGGACTAACACTACAAGAGACCCAGTACTTC. The chain carries TRBV10-3 and TRBJ2-5; 7 positions match TRBD2. Germline-derived CDR1 and CDR2 are ENHRY and SYGVKD. There are 16 residues in the CDR3. V gave up 6 bases and J gave up 2 bases; unmatched junction bases: 12.

The chain employs TRBV6-1 and TRBJ1-2, with TRBD1 as a possible D gene (6 bases). The CDR3 totals 12 residues. V was pared by 8 bases and J by 8 bases, with 15 bases between. Germline V gene data show CDR1 as MNHNS and CDR2 as SASEGT. The CDR3 loop is CASGRTVQGYTF. CDR3 DNA: TGTGCCAGCGGAAGGACAGTCCAAGGCTACACCTTC.

This clone came up once. The rearrangement joins TRBV6-5 to TRBJ2-6; D gene ambiguous. CDR3 length equals 14 residues. Germline CDR1 and CDR2: MNHEY and SVGAGI. The germline V and J ends were trimmed by 5 bases and 0 bases, with 5 bases remaining between them. The DNA for the CDR3 is TGTGCCAGCAGTGGATCCTCTGGGGCCAACGTCCTGACTTTC. Amino acids: CASSGSSGANVLTF.

The genes are TRBV7-9 and TRBJ2-5, with no clear D. Germline values: CDR1 SEHNR, CDR2 FQNEAQ (reference sequence). This CDR3 contains 13 residues. V dropped 5 bases and J dropped 5 bases, with 12 bases sitting between them. The CDR3 sequence: CASSQRLEETQYF. CDR3 nucleotide sequence: TGTGCCAGCAGCCAGAGGCTGGAGGAGACCCAGTACTTC.

This sequence joins TRBV9 and TRBJ1-2; the D gene is possibly TRBD1 (5 bases). Trimming stripped 3 bases from V and 8 bases from J, with 17 bases between. The CDR3 has 14 residues. CDR1 is SGDLS and CDR2 is YYNGEE in the germline V gene. DNA for the CDR3: TGTGCCAGCAGCGACACTCGTGGGGCGCAGGGCTACACCTTC. It yields the protein CASSDTRGAQGYTF.

V gene TRBV7-9 combines with J gene TRBJ2-3, with D uncertain. Germline CDR1 reads SEHNR; CDR2 reads FQNEAQ (reference sequence). The CDR3 has 13 residues. V was cut by 8 bases and J by 4 bases, with 13 bases left in between. The CDR3 loop reads CASSDSTADTQYF. The CDR3 DNA reads TGTGCCAGCTCCGACTCAACGGCAGATACGCAGTATTTT.

The table lists this clone with a count of one. The chain links TRBV7-8 to TRBJ2-3; tentatively, D is TRBD1 (6 bases). The CDR3 totals 13 residues. V dropped 3 bases and J dropped 4 bases, with 8 bases sitting between them. The V gene's germline CDR1 is SGHVS and CDR2 FQNEAQ. CDR3 region: CASSFQGSDTQYF. CDR3 bases: TGTGCCAGCAGCTTTCAGGGGTCAGATACGCAGTATTTT.